The subject of this entry is one T cell receptor (beta chain). The sample belongs to a study of blood T cell repertoires in COVID-19. The assay was immunoSEQ multiplex PCR, and TCRdb's table has in-frame clones only and misses some. The sample shows fewer than 300,000 clones, roughly 83% of them seen only once. V shed 4 bases and J 5 bases; nucleotides not matched to a gene: 13. This CDR3 is built from 16 residues. Germline loops: CDR1 LGHDT, CDR2 YNNKEL (reference sequence). The sequenced sample consisted of peripheral blood. This chain joins TRBV3-1 (or the pseudogene TRBV3-2) and TRBJ2-7; TRBD2 aligns across 8 bases. This receptor was taken from a woman aged 70-85 years with active or convalescent COVID-19. The CDR3 loop reads CASSRSPGLVTNEQYF. The DNA for the CDR3 is TGTGCCAGCAGCCGATCCCCGGGACTAGTTACAAACGAGCAGTACTTC.